This T cell receptor beta chain was documented in a study of cytomegalovirus exposure and HLA in healthy donors. The CDR3 length is 16 residues. From germline, CDR1 is SGHVS and CDR2 FNYEAQ. Deletions cut 4 bases from V and 5 bases from J, with 17 bases between. Primers: 60 Vbeta forward and 13 Jbeta reverse. Using immunoSEQ multiplex PCR, the repertoire was profiled, and TCRdb retains in-frame clones only, with some absent. The sample contains about 180,000 clones, around three quarters of which appear only once. Sequenced material: PBMCs. The TCR was taken from a woman aged 45-65 years in good health and CMV-seropositive. The chain combines TRBV7-6 with TRBJ2-2; a weak D match, TRBD1 (6 bases). The CDR3 bases are TGTGCCAGCAGCTCATCCAGCGGCAGGGGAACCGGGGAGCTGTTTTTT. The encoded protein is CASSSSSGRGTGELFF.